The 14 T cell receptor beta chains in this list originate from one sample, sequenced in a study of T cells in Graves' hyperthyroidism and ophthalmopathy. TCR beta CDR3 regions were amplified from RNA transcripts. The TCR CDR3 first-round RT-PCR relied on the HTBI primer set. TCRdb re-called the multiplex PCR reads with MiXCR, one entry per CDR3 protein. Of approximately 380,000 distinct CDR3 sequences listed, approximately 18% are singletons. The sequencing sample was made of blood. These receptors originate from a man aged 18 to 30 with Graves' ophthalmopathy.

This clonotype was recorded at least ten times. The genes are TRBV27 and TRBJ1-6, with D possibly being TRBD1 (6 bases). Trimming left V 7 bases short and J 11 bases short, with 21 bases between. The CDR3 loop spans 15 amino acids. The germline V gene encodes CDR1 MNHEY and CDR2 SMNVEV (reference sequence). The CDR3 nucleotides read TGTGCCAGCATGGGGGCAACCTCATTTCGCACACCCCTCCACTTT. It encodes CASMGATSFRTPLHF.

This clonotype appeared a few times. The V call is TRBV13, the J call TRBJ2-3, with 8 positions matching TRBD2. The CDR3 runs to 19 residues. CDR1 is PRHDT and CDR2 is FYEKMQ in the germline V gene (reference sequence). V was clipped by 0 bases and J by 1 base; unmatched bases: 12. The CDR3 nucleotides are TGTGCCAGCAGCTTAGGAACGGGGGCCAGCGGGGGAGGCACAGATACGCAGTATTTT. This encodes CASSLGTGASGGGTDTQYF.

This clonotype was picked up many times. The chain has TRBV2 and TRBJ1-2; a weak D match, TRBD1 (5 bases). V was clipped by 4 bases and J by 8 bases, with 17 bases between them. Per the germline V gene, CDR1 is SNHLY and CDR2 is FYNNEI. The CDR3 loop spans 14 amino acids. The CDR3 coding sequence is TGTGCCAGCAGTGTCGGGGGAAGCGGGGCAGGCTACACCTTC. Encoded protein: CASSVGGSGAGYTF.

The CDR3 here is CASSRIAGGGTDTQYF. CDR3 nucleotide sequence: TGTGCCAGCAGTCGAATAGCGGGGGGCGGCACAGATACGCAGTATTTT. V and J are TRBV6-5 and TRBJ2-3; the match to TRBD2 covers 10 bases. The CDR3 spans 16 residues. CDR1 is MNHEY, CDR2 SVGAGI, per germline. V lost 5 bases and J lost 1; bases outside the gene matches: 6.

The chain combines TRBV6-5 with TRBJ1-1; D remains unclear. The germline CDR1 and CDR2 sequences are MNHEY and SVGAGI. The V end lost 6 bases, the J end lost 3 bases, and 11 bases lay between the germline ends. The CDR3 spans 13 residues. CDR3: CASSPPGHTEAFF. In DNA, the CDR3 is TGTGCCAGCAGCCCCCCAGGCCACACTGAAGCTTTCTTT.

The rearrangement uses TRBV6-2 or TRBV6-3 and TRBJ2-1, with D perhaps TRBD2 (6 bases). The length of the CDR3 is 13 residues. Germline V gives CDR1 MNHEY, CDR2 SVGEGT. V lost 7 bases to trimming and J lost 2 bases, with 9 bases between them. The CDR3 spells CASTWGAYNEQFF. CDR3 sequence (DNA): TGTGCCAGCACGTGGGGGGCCTACAATGAGCAGTTCTTC.

The sample holds many counts of this clonotype. V usage is TRBV20-1 and J usage is TRBJ2-5, with 13 positions matching TRBD2. Germline CDR1 and CDR2: DFQATT and SNEGSKA (reference sequence). Trimming cost V 3 bases and J 5 bases; bases outside gene matches: 9. The CDR3 totals 16 residues. The CDR3 nucleotides read TGCAGTGCTAGGCCCACTAGCGGGGGGGCCTGGGAGACCCAGTACTTC. It encodes CSARPTSGGAWETQYF.

This clonotype was seen ten or more times. The rearrangement joins TRBV7-2 to TRBJ1-1; D unresolved. This CDR3 comprises 12 residues. Trimming cost V 1 base and J 9 bases, with 9 bases left between them. Germline values: CDR1 SGHTA, CDR2 FQGNSA. The DNA of the CDR3 is TGTGCCAGCAGCTTAGACGGGGTAAAAGCTTTCTTT. It specifies CASSLDGVKAFF. Combining the CDR3 with reference TRBV7-2 and TRBJ1-1 gives the whole variable domain GAGVSQSPSNKVTEKGKDVELRCDPISGHTALYWYRQSLGQGLEFLIYFQGNSAPDKSGLPSDRFSAERTGGSVSTLTIQRTQQEDSAVYLCASSLDGVKAFFGQGTRLTVV.

This clonotype appeared many times. The V gene is TRBV7-3, the J gene TRBJ2-1; D might be TRBD2 (5 bases). The V gene lost 5 bases and the J gene lost 9 bases, with 14 bases spanning the gap. The CDR3 extends over 13 amino acids. Looked up from germline, CDR1 is SGHTA and CDR2 is FQGTGA. The DNA of the CDR3 is TGTGCCAGCAGCCCATCCACGGGAAGTGAGCAGTTCTTC. Encoded protein: CASSPSTGSEQFF.

There are a few counts of this clonotype. This chain connects TRBV5-1 to TRBJ2-1; TRBD1 or TRBD2 may be the D gene (5 bases each). The CDR3 is made up of 15 amino acids. Germline V lookup: CDR1 SGHRS, CDR2 YFSETQ. V was clipped by 1 base and J by 2 bases, with 10 bases between them. The DNA for the CDR3 is TGCGCCAGCAGCTTGTCAGGGAGCACCTACAATGAGCAGTTCTTC. This gives the protein CASSLSGSTYNEQFF.

This clonotype was picked up one time. A single base separates this from a much larger clone, so it may be a read error. The chain uses TRBV13 and TRBJ2-7; 7 bases line up with TRBD1. The J call may be incorrect, as the DNA end agrees better with TRBJ2-1. Germline loops: CDR1 PRHDT, CDR2 FYEKMQ (reference sequence). The CDR3 has 14 residues. As DNA, the CDR3 is TGTGCCAGCAGCACCCGGGACAGTTCCTACGAGCAGTTCTTC. Its translation is CASSTRDSSYEQFF.

There are many counts of this clonotype. The V and J genes are TRBV7-3 and TRBJ2-5; D could derive from TRBD1 or TRBD2 (5 bases each). Germline values: CDR1 SGHTA, CDR2 FQGTGA. The CDR3 runs 15 residues. V was clipped by 5 bases and J by 7 bases, with 20 bases between them. The CDR3 DNA follows: TGTGCCAGCAGCCCAAGTGTGGCAACTGGGGGGACCCAGTACTTC. Translating it yields CASSPSVATGGTQYF.

At least ten counts were recorded for this clonotype. The gene calls are TRBV12-3 or TRBV12-4 and TRBJ2-5; no clear D gene. Trimming left V 2 bases short and J 5 bases short, with 18 bases between. This CDR3 contains 16 residues. CDR3 bases: TGTGCCAGCAGTTTATCCCCCGTATCTATTGTGGAGACCCAGTACTTC. Encoded protein: CASSLSPVSIVETQYF.

The chain is built from TRBV24-1 and TRBJ1-1; D not certain. This CDR3 contains 15 residues. The V end lost 4 bases, the J end lost 0 bases, and 11 bases lay between the germline ends. From germline, CDR1 is KGHDR and CDR2 SFDVKD. CDR3 nucleotide sequence: TGTGCCACCAGTGACTGGACGATACTGAACACTGAAGCTTTCTTT. Translation gives CATSDWTILNTEAFF.